This T cell receptor (beta chain) was recorded in a study of blood T cell repertoires in COVID-19. The wider study: There were acute and convalescent COVID-19 samples, and they came from the United States, Italy and Spain.

In the original analysis: Amplification with reference gene primers provided the estimates of nucleated cell counts. Sequencing used immunoSEQ multiplex PCR; TCRdb keeps in-frame clones, though not all of them. V, J and clone size are taken as reported in that table, and D and trimming were inferred from the DNA itself. The profile shows some 530,000 clones, 70% to 90% of them singletons. V was pared by 4 bases and J by 10 bases, with 20 bases between. Per germline, CDR1 LNHDA and CDR2 SQIVND (reference sequence). This CDR3 has 15 amino acids. J is TRBJ2-1 and V is TRBV19, with D perhaps TRBD2 (5 bases). Specimen: peripheral blood. This clonotype was sampled from a human donor in a cohort sampled during active COVID-19. CDR3 protein: CASSTTRASYREQFF. The CDR3 DNA reads TGTGCCAGTAGTACCACGCGGGCCTCATATCGGGAGCAGTTCTTC.